The T cell receptor (beta chain) described here comes from a study of tumor and adjacent non-tumor tissue in lung cancer. TCRbeta libraries were built with three rounds of nested PCR, modified from ARM-PCR. TCRdb analysed the multiplex PCR reads with MiXCR anew, one entry per CDR3 protein. This sample has fewer than 150,000 distinct CDR3 sequences; approximately 66% occur once, and the top ten carry about 20%. This sample's RNA came from whole unsorted tissue. About this clonotype itself: The antigen remains undetermined.

Unmatched junction bases numbered 8, after V lost 3 bases and J lost 6 bases. The CDR3 runs 17 residues. Germline loops: CDR1 LGHNA, CDR2 YNFKEQ. Overall study results and limits: Shorter survival was associated with higher TCR diversity in tumors. Significantly higher TCR diversity was found in tumor than normal lung.

The chain joins TRBV4-2 to TRBJ2-1; the match to TRBD2 covers 13 bases. Sequencing was performed on lung tumor tissue. The origin of this receptor is a man in his fifties or sixties with small cell lung cancer. CDR3 sequence (DNA): TGTGCCAGCAGCCAGGATGGGACTAGCGGGAAAATCAATGAGCAGTTCTTC. It is translated as CASSQDGTSGKINEQFF.